A selection of T cell receptor beta chains follows, all from one sample in a study of response to subunit inactivated influenza vaccine. MiXCR, run by TCRdb on the RT-PCR reads, gives a single entry per CDR3 protein. The table includes about 480,000 distinct CDR3 sequences, around 9.9% detected once. Specimen: PBMCs from blood, collected roughly 45 days after vaccination. These receptors all stem from a man aged 50-59 years who received an inactivated influenza vaccine. Each CDR3 is given without its conserved first and last residue. Each record gives: J gene, V gene, CDR3 protein.

j_gene: TRBJ2-2
v_gene: TRBV11-2
CDR3aa: ASSPRPLSREIGGELF

j_gene: TRBJ2-5
v_gene: TRBV7-2
CDR3aa: ASSLAGNKQETQY

j_gene: TRBJ2-1
v_gene: TRBV20-1
CDR3aa: SASPPAGGYNEQF

j_gene: TRBJ1-2
v_gene: TRBV20-1
CDR3aa: SARAVGYT

j_gene: TRBJ1-4
v_gene: TRBV12-3/TRBV12-4
CDR3aa: ASSWDGANGKLF

j_gene: TRBJ2-5
v_gene: TRBV20-1
CDR3aa: SARPGSETQY

j_gene: TRBJ1-4
v_gene: TRBV25-1
CDR3aa: ASGDISVEKLF

j_gene: TRBJ2-2
v_gene: TRBV6-2/TRBV6-3
CDR3aa: ASRGSNTGELF

j_gene: TRBJ2-7
v_gene: TRBV5-6
CDR3aa: ASSRFRGTEQY

j_gene: TRBJ2-5
v_gene: TRBV20-1
CDR3aa: SGYYWGLAGQETQY

j_gene: TRBJ1-1
v_gene: TRBV29-1
CDR3aa: SVAFRGMNTEAF

j_gene: TRBJ1-1
v_gene: TRBV5-1
CDR3aa: ASSLEAGRNTEAF

j_gene: TRBJ2-5
v_gene: TRBV11-2
CDR3aa: ASRRTGTGETQY

j_gene: TRBJ2-1
v_gene: TRBV11-1
CDR3aa: ASRHRPGTSGTPSSYNEQF

j_gene: TRBJ2-5
v_gene: TRBV15
CDR3aa: ATSRDHWRQETQY

j_gene: TRBJ2-1
v_gene: TRBV6-4
CDR3aa: ASSGTSGSYNEQF

j_gene: TRBJ1-5
v_gene: TRBV7-2
CDR3aa: ASSFTANQPQH

j_gene: TRBJ2-7
v_gene: TRBV5-1
CDR3aa: ASSPGDTYEQY

j_gene: TRBJ2-3
v_gene: TRBV6-5
CDR3aa: ASRPTTSGGGDTQY

j_gene: TRBJ2-3
v_gene: TRBV7-2
CDR3aa: ASSPQGRGAGDTQY

j_gene: TRBJ2-2
v_gene: TRBV28
CDR3aa: ASSSPTLPWNVVDTGELF

j_gene: TRBJ2-1
v_gene: TRBV7-9
CDR3aa: ASSAFWRTGSVNEQF

j_gene: TRBJ1-5
v_gene: TRBV15
CDR3aa: ATSRDGRSNQPQH

j_gene: TRBJ2-4
v_gene: TRBV7-2
CDR3aa: ASSSRDRVLAKNIQY

j_gene: TRBJ2-1
v_gene: TRBV9
CDR3aa: ASSVTTSGYNEQF

j_gene: TRBJ2-2
v_gene: TRBV29-1
CDR3aa: SVMTRLTGELF

j_gene: TRBJ2-3
v_gene: TRBV12-3/TRBV12-4
CDR3aa: ASSQFTDTQY

j_gene: TRBJ2-3
v_gene: TRBV28
CDR3aa: ASSLGGSGGTDTQY

j_gene: TRBJ1-2
v_gene: TRBV12-3/TRBV12-4
CDR3aa: ASSLGVPNPNYGYT

j_gene: TRBJ2-3
v_gene: TRBV5-1
CDR3aa: ASSLAYITDTQY

j_gene: TRBJ2-7
v_gene: TRBV9
CDR3aa: ASSTGQGNSYEQY

j_gene: TRBJ2-1
v_gene: TRBV7-2
CDR3aa: ASSISGSWYEQF

j_gene: TRBJ1-1
v_gene: TRBV28
CDR3aa: ASGTVLNTEAF

j_gene: TRBJ2-4
v_gene: TRBV7-8
CDR3aa: ASSPARGLARPKDIQY

j_gene: TRBJ2-1
v_gene: TRBV10-3
CDR3aa: AISEVPGLAGGYNEQF

j_gene: TRBJ1-1
v_gene: TRBV21-1
CDR3aa: ASLRTGNTEAF

j_gene: TRBJ2-3
v_gene: TRBV7-2
CDR3aa: ASSLGPRVAGGSTQY

j_gene: TRBJ1-2
v_gene: TRBV12-3/TRBV12-4
CDR3aa: ASSFFPQGQGYT

j_gene: TRBJ2-1
v_gene: TRBV7-9
CDR3aa: ASLVGLADYNEQF

j_gene: TRBJ2-2
v_gene: TRBV7-3
CDR3aa: ASSPLVTGDTGELF

j_gene: TRBJ2-1
v_gene: TRBV5-1
CDR3aa: ASTSSGGAFNEQF

j_gene: TRBJ1-1
v_gene: TRBV20-1
CDR3aa: SASLTGNTEAF

j_gene: TRBJ2-1
v_gene: TRBV4-3
CDR3aa: ASSQDGLDGNEQF

j_gene: TRBJ2-7
v_gene: TRBV7-2
CDR3aa: ASSFRDRSSYEQY

j_gene: TRBJ2-3
v_gene: TRBV5-1
CDR3aa: ASSLERGGNTQY

j_gene: TRBJ2-2
v_gene: TRBV5-5
CDR3aa: ASSSGLNGDTGELF

j_gene: TRBJ2-7
v_gene: TRBV6-2/TRBV6-3
CDR3aa: ASRTSSGSSEQY

j_gene: TRBJ2-7
v_gene: TRBV12-3/TRBV12-4
CDR3aa: ASRPGGPSYEQY

j_gene: TRBJ2-2
v_gene: TRBV3-1
CDR3aa: ASSQGQGSTGELF

j_gene: TRBJ2-1
v_gene: TRBV20-1
CDR3aa: SARERMRGPLNEQF